This section outlines one T cell receptor beta chain sequence together with its context. The target of this receptor is not known. A junction end diverges from the germline sequence, so it may reflect a read error. This entry belongs to a study of T cell repertoires in breast cancer (dated by TCRdb to 2016 to 2017). The study in broad terms: Samples profiled in the study came from tumors, lymph nodes and peripheral blood lymphocytes of breast cancer patients, along with peripheral blood from healthy control donors. Most of the 21 patient tumors analyzed for shared TCRs were ER+/PR+. Controls included nine healthy donors of an age range similar to the patients. Sequencing yielded on average approximately 530,000 sequences per sample and roughly 10 reads per input cell. Because breast cancer has a low mutational burden and common mutations are rare, the study reasoned that TCRs shared between breast cancer patients would target shared antigens. Tumors and tumor-involved lymph nodes were minced, digested with Liberase and DNase, and then passed through 70-um and 40-um filters. Blood samples were separated by Ficoll, whereas tumor-free lymph nodes were processed without any enzymatic digestion. Paper-wide results and their limitations: Shared TCRs were encoded by various nucleotide sequences, which suggests selection and expansion based on antigen. Possible tumor specificity was suggested for eighteen TCR pairs that were shared across seven or more patient tumors yet rarely found in control blood. Compared with tumor-free nodes, tumor-involved sentinel lymph nodes shared about fourfold more TCRs with matched tumor repertoires (roughly 7.3% versus 1.9%). Discarding singleton TCRs and sampling only part of each tumor may have missed genuine antitumor clones. Emulsion RT-PCR was considered qualitative rather than quantitative, because transcript abundance and primer differences skewed the recovery of clones. TRBV7 predominated among the shared TCRs, which could possibly reflect tumor recognition or a mispriming bias from eight TRBV7 primers.

The library was prepared using emulsion pairing. Unpaired genes were suppressed by a second nested PCR with blocking oligos, after which a third nested PCR added Illumina adaptors and barcodes. Each master mix for emulsion RT-PCR held roughly 5,000-260,000 T cells along with C-region, Stepout and V-region primers. The emulsions were generated using the Micellula Emulsion and Purification Kit, and the RT-PCR was run with Qiagen OneStep RT-PCR reagents. The pooled libraries were sequenced on an Illumina MiSeq using paired-end 2 x 250 reads. The source study handled its data this way. In Galaxy, read pairs were joined and then clipped at the engineered overlap into separate alpha and beta files, and any unclipped reads were discarded. Alpha-beta pairs were assigned with CompleteTCR, a MiTCR-based pipeline that links chains sharing read cluster identifiers using an R script. TCR sequences that were observed only once, about 1-3.1% of the total, were removed as potential sequencing errors. The public reads were quality trimmed at Q25 with fastp and then assembled into clones with MiXCR by TCRdb, keeping productive beta chains. Every distinct CDR3 protein forms one entry, paired with its most common genes and DNA. The authors' filters were not applied to this entry. This sample is represented by roughly 39,000 distinct CDR3 sequences; 45% of them were singletons. Clones ranked in the top ten supply 50% to 65% of the sample.

To analyze paired alpha-beta TCRs of CD8+ T cells, the researchers used an expanded emulsion RT-PCR method with primers covering all TCR V genes. CD8+ T cells were isolated with a CD8 positive selection kit and were then incubated overnight in roughly 9.1 IU/mL IL-2 prior to emulsion RT-PCR. CDR1 LNHDA and CDR2 SQIVND are derived from the germline V gene (reference sequence). The CDR3, cysteine through phenylalanine, is 14 amino acids long. Only CDR3 DNA remains: 42 bases, in frame from the first base. The chain is assembled from TRBV19 and TRBJ2-3; matching of 5 bases hints at TRBD1 as the D gene. The specimen sequenced was CD8+ T cells. This TCR came from a pool of human donors with breast cancer or a healthy control (not recorded which). The base sequence is TGTGTCAGTAACCGTCAGGGTAGCACAGATACGCAGTATTTT. Its amino acids are CVSNRQGSTDTQYF.